The present entry profiles one T cell receptor (beta chain) with its context. This clone's antigen is unknown. Relative to the germline gene, one junction end is altered; a read error may explain this. The germline V gene provides CDR1 MNHEY and CDR2 SVGAGI. Taken from cysteine to phenylalanine, the CDR3 has 15 residues. Here the CDR3 DNA is all that survives: 45 bases in frame from base 1. The source of the sample is a study of cytomegalovirus exposure and HLA in healthy donors (dated by TCRdb to 2016 to 2017). Regarding the research as a whole: In an earlier analysis of roughly 590 of the donors, 250 to 350 Gb of sequence data and 100 million or so unique TCR beta sequences from 150 million to 200 million T cells were reported. Around 320 gigabases of sequencing data and approximately 84 million unique TCR sequences were included in an early release covering roughly 700 HLA-typed donors. Of the roughly 400 genotyped donors, approximately 83% fell in the genetic ancestry cluster associated with self-reported Caucasian donors. The study aimed to test whether cataloging public T cell receptors could reveal signatures of past pathogen exposure. The study used immunosequencing to profile the T cell repertoires of approximately 640 subjects and linked those repertoires to cytomegalovirus serostatus. In addition to the first cohort of roughly 700 subjects, a separate validation cohort of around 110 different subjects was used. High-throughput TCR immunosequencing, statistical association of individual TCRs with disease status, and machine learning were combined to predict cytomegalovirus infection status. A later analysis re-analyzed previously published TCR beta repertoires from roughly 690 donors and added high-resolution HLA genotyping to study TCR occurrence patterns. Rather than drawing on any new phenotypic data, the later analysis identified candidate immune exposures from TCR beta sequences and the way those sequences occurred across donors. An earlier analysis of 450 to 750 of the donors used high-throughput TCR beta sequencing to judge whether each TCR beta V gene segment behaved as functional or pseudogenic. Alongside the repertoire data, information on donor age, sex, ethnicity and CMV serostatus was compiled. A later genetic analysis took genome-wide SNP genotypes for 398 of the 666 donors and used that subset as a discovery cohort. Every repertoire in the discovery cohort had been generated on one and the same sequencing platform. HLA typing covered class I and class II loci at four-digit resolution. The number of donors typed differed by locus, with roughly 620-630 for A, B, C, DRB1 and DQB1, 522 for DQA1, approximately 570 for DPA1, and approximately 470 for DPB1. Roughly five DR-DQ haplotypes were handled as single units for association and clustering, since linkage in the cohort was strong. Among around 400 genotyped donors of the cohort, an average of around 220,000 unique TCR beta nucleotide sequences was sequenced per donor, of which roughly 17% were non-productive.

What the research found in general, with its limitations: Only TCR beta chains were sequenced in this cohort, and the absence of alpha or paired-chain data limited detectable features. In a later analysis, TCR association rates were found to vary across HLA loci, with the most associated TCRs seen for DRB1 alleles and the fewest for HLA-C alleles. A total of 164 TCR beta chains were listed by the study as associated with cytomegalovirus. The classifier was reported to diagnose cytomegalovirus status with high specificity and sensitivity in both the original and validation cohorts. A further reported finding was that TCR beta sequences accurately predicted the HLA-A and HLA-B alleles for most subjects in the first cohort. According to a later genetic analysis, donors in an Asian-associated ancestry cluster had fewer N-insertions in productive TCRs than the roughly 670-donor mean. Roughly uniform sequencing depth across donors was assumed in presence/absence analyses, although this assumption may not hold. Because HLA typing was missing for some donors at each locus, association tests included only the typed subset. According to a later analysis, most CMV-associated TCR beta chains appeared to be HLA-restricted, and the HLA associations seemed to be driven largely by CMV exposure. Most TCR sequences were observed very rarely across donors, whereas some public TCRs were present in many individuals. According to the authors, the approach could potentially be generalized to other disease states and immunological phenotypes. Linkage disequilibrium might explain the correlated functional status among segregating V segments, but an unknown experimental factor could not be ruled out. Strong co-occurrence of HLA alleles, especially DR and DQ, made assigning TCR associations to individual alleles difficult. Some IMGT-functional V segments, including TRBV6-2 and TRBV6-3, could not be distinguished by the 87-base-pair reads and were therefore excluded. In an earlier analysis of some 540 of the donors, most TCR beta V segments appeared in productive rearrangements about 87% or about 30% of the time, broadly matching IMGT annotations. Because counts were too low, seventeen rarely observed V segments, including chromosome 9 orphons, were excluded from the earlier analysis of a few hundred of the donors. Specific HLA alleles were associated with 15,000 to 20,000 TCR beta sequences at a false discovery rate of 0.05 in a later analysis. The only immune exposure information available for the cohort was CMV serostatus. A group of highly shared sequence variants was considered likely to be a technical artifact of the sequencing pipeline. Compared with equally common non-associated chains, HLA-associated TCR beta chains in a later analysis were more clonally expanded and had lower generation probabilities. In a later genetic analysis, a missense DCLRE1C variant was associated with V-gene and J-gene trimming of TCR beta chains, and the association was replicated in an independent cohort. A later analysis reported that several top co-occurrence clusters appeared linked to parvovirus B19, influenza, CMV and Epstein-Barr virus. Three of the identified cytomegalovirus-associated TCR beta chains were confirmed in vitro to be specific for cytomegalovirus antigens.

In total, more than 500 healthy bone marrow donors made up the cohort. All cohort members were sampled while nominally healthy, although unrecorded immune exposures were likely present. The donor was CMV seropositive and was included in the group of 250 to 300 seropositive cohort members. Every donor gave a peripheral blood sample, and the peripheral blood mononuclear cells from that sample were used for TCR beta sequencing. The Qiagen DNeasy Blood Extraction Kit was used to extract genomic DNA from the blood cell samples. Library preparation was by the immunoSEQ multiplex PCR assay. For the multiplex PCR, a mixture combining 60 forward primers for TCR Vbeta segments and 13 reverse primers for TCR Jbeta segments was used. A multiplex PCR assay on genomic DNA amplified the CDR3 region of rearranged TCR beta genes. Amplified TCR beta libraries were sequenced as 87-base-pair reads on the Illumina HiSeq System. Turning to the authors' computational methods: A later analysis tallied 70 million to 100 million unique TCR beta chains across the 650 to 750 repertoires, and roughly 11 million of those chains were shared by two or more donors. Raw reads were error-corrected and collapsed into unique sequences with a nearest-neighbor algorithm that merged closely related sequences to remove PCR and sequencing errors. To assign V, D and J gene segments, CDR3 sequences were aligned to IMGT reference sequences. For a sequence to be retained, at least a six-nucleotide match to both a V gene segment and a J gene segment was required. Rearrangements were classified as productive when the CDR3 lacked stop codons and remained in frame with V and J, and all other rearrangements were classified as non-productive. Following IMGT convention, CDR3 was defined as the stretch from the second conserved V-encoded cysteine to the conserved J-encoded phenylalanine. In an earlier analysis of more than 550 of the donors, sequences lacking an unambiguous match to a single V gene segment were excluded. An earlier analysis of a few hundred of the donors called V segments functional above 56.7% productive rearrangements and segregating when the between-donor standard deviation exceeded 5%. A statistical classification framework was developed to diagnose cytomegalovirus status using the catalog of TCR beta chain sequences. A later analysis assigned V and J genes by comparing TCR nucleotide sequences with IMGT/GENE-DB human TR gene sequences. Using the TCRdist pipeline, a later analysis assigned CDR3 sequences along with most-parsimonious VDJ recombination scenarios. A later analysis defined each TCR beta chain by its CDR3 amino acid sequence plus V-gene family, and excluded reads lacking a unique V-gene family. A later analysis removed 450 to 600 highly shared, low-generation-probability nucleotide sequences to deal with suspected cross-contamination and a sequencing artifact. A later analysis calculated a clonal expansion index for each public chain from normalized within-repertoire ranks of inferred template counts. In a later analysis, generation probabilities were computed using a VDJ recombination model fitted to out-of-frame rearrangements, and the results were checked against IGoR. In a later analysis, TCR-TCR, TCR-HLA and TCR-CMV co-occurrence was scored with hypergeometric tests, and a repertoire-size bias correction was applied to TCR pairs. In a later analysis, false discovery rates were estimated by permuting HLA or CMV assignments 20 times. In a later analysis, co-occurring TCRs were grouped using DBSCAN, with TCRdist sequence similarity added in when clustering inside HLA-allele-positive subsets. Co-occurrence clustering excluded repertoires with fewer than 30,000 or more than 120,000 public chains, plus five with anomalous nucleotide sharing. TCRdb's version of the immuneACCESS table is confined to in-frame rearrangements and falls short of the full clone set. An unresolved V gene accounts for under half of the shortfall where checked; the remainder is of unknown origin. The D gene and trimming were derived from the DNA, and the V and J assignments and clone size from that table. Present in this sample are approximately 100,000 clones, more than 65% of which were seen just once. The ten largest clones take up 5% to 7% of the sample.

The receptor was isolated from a woman aged 50 to 60 in good health and CMV-seropositive. The sample comprised PBMCs. The chain links TRBV6-5 with TRBJ1-1; tentative D gene TRBD1, with 6 bases matching. The DNA is TGTGTCAGCAGCCCGAGTGATGGGGGGGCCACTGAAGCTTTCTTT. It specifies CVSSPSDGGATEAFF.